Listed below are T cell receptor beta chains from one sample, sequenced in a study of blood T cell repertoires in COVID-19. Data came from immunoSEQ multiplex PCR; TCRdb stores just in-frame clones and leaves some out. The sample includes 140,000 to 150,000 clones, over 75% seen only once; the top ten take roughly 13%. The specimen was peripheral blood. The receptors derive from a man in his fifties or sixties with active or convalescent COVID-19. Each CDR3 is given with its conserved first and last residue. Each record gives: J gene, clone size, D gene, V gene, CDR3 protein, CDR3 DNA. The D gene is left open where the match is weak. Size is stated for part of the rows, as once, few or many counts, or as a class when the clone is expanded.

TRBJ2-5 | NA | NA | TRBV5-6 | CASSQTYKTQYF | TGTGCCAGCAGCCAGACATACAAGACCCAGTACTTC
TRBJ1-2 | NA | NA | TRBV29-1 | CSVAQGDGYTF | TGCAGCGTTGCCCAGGGCGATGGCTACACCTTC
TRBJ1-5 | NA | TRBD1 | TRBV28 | CASSLSGGSNQPQHF | TGTGCCAGCAGTTTATCAGGGGGTAGCAATCAGCCCCAGCATTTT
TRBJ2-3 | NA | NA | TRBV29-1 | CSVEEPLAAADTQYF | TGCAGCGTTGAAGAGCCCCTAGCCGCAGCAGATACGCAGTATTTT
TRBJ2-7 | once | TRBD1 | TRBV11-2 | CASSLYRTGGGEQYF | TGTGCCAGCAGCTTATACAGGACAGGGGGCGGGGAGCAGTACTTC
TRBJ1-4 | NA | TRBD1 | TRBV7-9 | CASSFGQGGGTATNEKLFF | TGTGCCAGCAGCTTCGGACAGGGAGGGGGGACGGCAACTAATGAAAAACTGTTTTTT
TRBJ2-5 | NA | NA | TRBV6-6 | CASSPRSQTQYF | TGTGCCAGCAGCCCACGGAGTCAGACCCAGTACTTC
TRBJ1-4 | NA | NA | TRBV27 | CASSSSGALGKLFF | TGTGCCAGCAGTTCCTCAGGGGCGCTAGGGAAACTGTTTTTT
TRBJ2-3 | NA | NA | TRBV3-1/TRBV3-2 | CASSQDRSTDTQYF | TGTGCCAGCAGCCAGGACAGATCCACAGATACGCAGTATTTT
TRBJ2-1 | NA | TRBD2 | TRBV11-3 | CASSLVQGAGDHNEQFF | TGTGCCAGCAGCCTAGTCCAGGGAGCGGGAGATCATAATGAGCAGTTCTTC
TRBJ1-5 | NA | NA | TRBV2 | CASSLSVAGWGPQHF | TGTGCCAGCAGCCTATCAGTCGCAGGGTGGGGACCCCAGCATTTT
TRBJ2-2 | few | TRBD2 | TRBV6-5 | CASRASGTGGELFF | TGTGCCAGCAGGGCTAGCGGGACGGGCGGGGAGCTGTTTTTT
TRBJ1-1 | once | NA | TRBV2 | CASSLWGDTEAFF | TGTGCCAGCAGCCTATGGGGGGACACTGAAGCTTTCTTT
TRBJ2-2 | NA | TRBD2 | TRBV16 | CASSPQAGETTGELFF | TGTGCCAGCAGCCCCCAAGCGGGAGAGACCACCGGGGAGCTGTTTTTT
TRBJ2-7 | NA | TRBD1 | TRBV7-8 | CASSLRDRVSVLSYEQYF | TGTGCCAGCAGCCTCCGGGACAGGGTTAGTGTACTGTCCTACGAGCAGTACTTC
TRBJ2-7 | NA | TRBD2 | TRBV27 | CASSGGLAGLDEQYF | TGTGCCAGCAGTGGGGGTCTAGCGGGACTCGACGAGCAGTACTTC
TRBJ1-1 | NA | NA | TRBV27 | CASSPSTEAFF | TGTGCCAGCAGTCCTTCCACTGAAGCTTTCTTT
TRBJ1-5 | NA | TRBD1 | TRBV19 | CASTPTGGSNQPQHF | TGTGCCAGTACCCCTACAGGGGGTAGCAATCAGCCCCAGCATTTT
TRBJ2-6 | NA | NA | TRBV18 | CASSPGEAGANVLTF | TGTGCCAGCTCACCGGGTGAGGCCGGGGCCAACGTCCTGACTTTC
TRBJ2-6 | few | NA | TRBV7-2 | CASSRTVLSGANVLTF | TGTGCCAGCAGCCGGACAGTCCTATCCGGGGCCAACGTCCTGACTTTC
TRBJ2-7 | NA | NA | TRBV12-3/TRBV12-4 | CASSLRGDEQYF | TGTGCCAGCAGTTTAAGGGGTGACGAGCAGTACTTC
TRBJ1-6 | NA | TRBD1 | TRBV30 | CAWRGTTGGANSPLHF | TGTGCCTGGAGGGGAACCACAGGGGGCGCGAATTCACCCCTCCACTTT
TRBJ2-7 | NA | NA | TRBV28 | CASSSSPGEQYF | TGTGCCAGCAGTTCCTCCCCAGGAGAGCAGTACTTC
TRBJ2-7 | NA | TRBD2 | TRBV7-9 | CASNPGLAGGDEQYF | TGTGCCAGCAACCCCGGACTAGCGGGAGGAGACGAGCAGTACTTC
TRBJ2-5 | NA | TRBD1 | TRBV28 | CASSLGRGRETQYF | TGTGCCAGCAGTTTGGGCAGGGGGCGGGAGACCCAGTACTTC
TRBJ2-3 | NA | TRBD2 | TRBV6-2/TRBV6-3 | CASSYAGVSTDTQYF | TGTGCCAGCAGTTATGCGGGGGTTAGCACAGATACGCAGTATTTT
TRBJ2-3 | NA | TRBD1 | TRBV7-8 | CASSLTPMTGEDTQYF | TGTGCCAGCAGCTTAACCCCCATGACAGGGGAGGATACGCAGTATTTT
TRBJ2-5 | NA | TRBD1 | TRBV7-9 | CASSLGYRGETQYF | TGTGCCAGCAGCTTAGGATACAGGGGAGAGACCCAGTACTTC
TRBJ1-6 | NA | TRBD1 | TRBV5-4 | CASSSGQNNSPLHF | TGTGCCAGCAGCTCGGGACAGAATAATTCACCCCTCCACTTT
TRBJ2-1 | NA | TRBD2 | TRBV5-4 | CASSLRGGPNNEQFF | TGTGCCAGCAGCTTGCGGGGGGGGCCCAACAATGAGCAGTTCTTC
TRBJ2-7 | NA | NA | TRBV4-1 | CASSQDRGREQYF | TGCGCCAGCAGCCAAGATCGGGGTCGTGAGCAGTACTTC
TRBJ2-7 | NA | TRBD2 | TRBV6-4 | CASRTSGTFSYEQYF | TGTGCCAGCAGGACTAGCGGGACCTTCTCCTACGAGCAGTACTTC
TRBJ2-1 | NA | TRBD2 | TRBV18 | CASFQRGLGAGGNEQFF | TGTGCCAGCTTCCAGCGGGGACTAGGAGCGGGGGGCAATGAGCAGTTCTTC
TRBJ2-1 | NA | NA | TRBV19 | CASSTYRANSYNEQFF | TGTGCCAGTAGTACTTACAGGGCCAATTCCTACAATGAGCAGTTCTTC
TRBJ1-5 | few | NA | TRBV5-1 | CASSPSGARGQPQHF | TGCGCCAGCAGCCCGTCAGGGGCCAGGGGTCAGCCCCAGCATTTT
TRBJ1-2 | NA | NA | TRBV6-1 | CASSDPFYGYTF | TGTGCCAGCAGTGACCCCTTCTATGGCTACACCTTC
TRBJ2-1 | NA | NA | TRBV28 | CAIGRRREQEQFF | TGTGCCATCGGGAGACGGCGGGAACAAGAGCAGTTCTTC
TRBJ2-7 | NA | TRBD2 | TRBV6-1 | CASSEGTSGLLLPNEQYF | TGTGCCAGCAGTGAAGGTACTAGCGGTCTGCTCCTCCCCAACGAGCAGTACTTC
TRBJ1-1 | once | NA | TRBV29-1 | CSVGGVDTEAFF | TGCAGCGTTGGGGGGGTAGACACTGAAGCTTTCTTT
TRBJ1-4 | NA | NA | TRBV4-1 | CASSQEGSAAGNEKLFF | TGCGCCAGCAGCCAAGAAGGTTCGGCGGCTGGTAATGAAAAACTGTTTTTT
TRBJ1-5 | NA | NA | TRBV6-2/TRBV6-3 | CASSYSSESQPQHF | TGTGCCAGCAGTTACTCGAGTGAAAGTCAGCCCCAGCATTTT
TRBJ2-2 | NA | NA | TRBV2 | CASISLLVAGELFF | TGTGCCAGCATCTCGCTTCTTGTAGCCGGGGAGCTGTTTTTT
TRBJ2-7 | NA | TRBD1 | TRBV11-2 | CASNMVTGGFYEQYF | TGTGCCAGCAACATGGTGACAGGGGGATTCTACGAGCAGTACTTC
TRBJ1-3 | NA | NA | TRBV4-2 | CASSQDREENTIYF | TGTGCCAGCAGCCAAGACAGGGAAGAAAACACCATATATTTT
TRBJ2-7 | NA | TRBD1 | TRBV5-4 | CASSLDRGYEQYF | TGTGCCAGCAGCTTGGACAGGGGATACGAGCAGTACTTC
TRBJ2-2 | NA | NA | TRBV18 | CATSGGASSNTGELFF | TGTGCCACCTCAGGAGGGGCCAGTTCGAACACCGGGGAGCTGTTTTTT
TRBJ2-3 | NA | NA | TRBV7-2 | CASRFASSGTQYF | TGTGCCAGCAGATTTGCATCGTCGGGTACGCAGTATTTT
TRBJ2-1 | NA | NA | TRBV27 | CASRTLTSNYPNSYNEQFF | TGTGCCAGCAGGACACTTACCTCCAATTACCCGAACTCCTACAATGAGCAGTTCTTC
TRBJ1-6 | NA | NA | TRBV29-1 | CSVEDPPYDPLLGDKSAPLHF | TGCAGCGTTGAAGATCCTCCGTACGACCCCCTCCTGGGCGATAAATCGGCACCCCTCCACTTT
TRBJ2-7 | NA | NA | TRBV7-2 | CASSLSRFEQYF | TGTGCCAGCAGCTTAAGTAGATTCGAGCAGTACTTC
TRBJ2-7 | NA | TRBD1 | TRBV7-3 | CASSLKGASSLYF | TGTGCCAGCAGCTTAAAGGGGGCCTCTAGTTTGTACTTC
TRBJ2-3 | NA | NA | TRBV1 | CTSSQDEPSGGADTQYF | TGCACCAGCAGCCAAGACGAGCCTAGCGGGGGCGCAGATACGCAGTATTTT
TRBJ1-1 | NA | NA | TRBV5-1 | CASSLLGGNTEAFF | TGCGCCAGCAGCTTGTTGGGGGGGAATACTGAAGCTTTCTTT
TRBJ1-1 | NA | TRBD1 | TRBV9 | CASSVGGGQGGTEAFF | TGTGCCAGCAGCGTAGGAGGGGGACAGGGTGGCACTGAAGCTTTCTTT